The rows below give T cell receptor beta chains drawn from one sample of a study of shared clonotypes between healthy human individuals. Profiled with immunoSEQ multiplex PCR; TCRdb holds only in-frame clones, not every one. Among some 650,000 clones listed, 97% were seen once. Material: naive CD4+ T cells sorted from blood. The origin of the receptors is a woman in her twenties or thirties in good health. The conserved cysteine and the conserved F or W are not part of the CDR3 here. The order of the fields is CDR3 protein, V gene.

ASSLAPPSREKLF	TRBV5-4
ASSSGLAQETQY	TRBV11-2
ASSLEARAPA	TRBV28
ASSLRPGTYEQY	TRBV5-5
ASSRDRASSYEQY	TRBV18
ASSPTGDETQY	TRBV18
AWSVGQGKQPQH	TRBV30
ASSVRQATSYEQY	TRBV27
ASSRDLAGRLTGELF	TRBV27
ASSQLERDSQY	TRBV4-1
ASSLDLGSNTEAF	TRBV5-1
ASSLEPYPSYGYT	TRBV7-2
ASSYALAGEETQY	TRBV6-5